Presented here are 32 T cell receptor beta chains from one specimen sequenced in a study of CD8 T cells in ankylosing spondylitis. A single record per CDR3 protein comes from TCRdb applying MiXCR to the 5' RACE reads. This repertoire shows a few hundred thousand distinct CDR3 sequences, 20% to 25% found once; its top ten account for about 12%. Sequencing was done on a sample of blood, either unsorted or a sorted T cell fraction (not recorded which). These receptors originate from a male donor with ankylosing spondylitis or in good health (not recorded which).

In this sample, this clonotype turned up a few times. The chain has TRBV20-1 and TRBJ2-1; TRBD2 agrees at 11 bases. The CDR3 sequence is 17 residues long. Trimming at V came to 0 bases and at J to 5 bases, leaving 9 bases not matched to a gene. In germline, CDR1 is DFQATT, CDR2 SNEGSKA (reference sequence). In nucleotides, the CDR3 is TGCAGTGCTAGAGACGACTTACTAGCGGGGGACAACAATGAGCAGTTCTTC. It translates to CSARDDLLAGDNNEQFF.

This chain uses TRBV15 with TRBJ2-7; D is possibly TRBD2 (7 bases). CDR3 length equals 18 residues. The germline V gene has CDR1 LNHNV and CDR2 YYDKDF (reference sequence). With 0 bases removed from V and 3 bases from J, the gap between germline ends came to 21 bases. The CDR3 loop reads CATSRDRRLGGGGYEQYF. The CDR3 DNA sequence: TGTGCCACCAGCAGAGATAGAAGGCTGGGAGGGGGAGGCTACGAGCAGTACTTC.

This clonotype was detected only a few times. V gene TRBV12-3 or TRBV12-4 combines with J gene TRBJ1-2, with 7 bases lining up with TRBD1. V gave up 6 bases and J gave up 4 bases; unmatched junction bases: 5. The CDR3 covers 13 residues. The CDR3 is CASSPGQSYGYTF. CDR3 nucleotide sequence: TGTGCCAGCAGCCCGGGACAGAGCTATGGCTACACCTTC.

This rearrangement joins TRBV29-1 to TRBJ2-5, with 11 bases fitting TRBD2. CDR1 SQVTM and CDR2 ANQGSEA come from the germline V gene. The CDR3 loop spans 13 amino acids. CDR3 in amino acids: CSVRLAGPETQYF. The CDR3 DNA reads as TGCAGTGTGAGACTAGCGGGGCCGGAGACCCAGTACTTC. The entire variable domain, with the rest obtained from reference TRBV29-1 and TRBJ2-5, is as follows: SAVISQKPSRDICQRGTSLTIQCQVDSQVTMMFWYRQQPGQSLTLIATANQGSEATYESGFVIDKFPISRPNLTFSTLTVSNMSPEDSSIYLCSVRLAGPETQYFGPGTRLLVL.

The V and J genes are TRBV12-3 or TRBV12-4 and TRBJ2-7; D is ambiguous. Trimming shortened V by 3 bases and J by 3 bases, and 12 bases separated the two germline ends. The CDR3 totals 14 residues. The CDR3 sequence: CASSLRGEGYEQYF. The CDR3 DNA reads TGTGCCAGCAGTTTGCGTGGGGAAGGCTACGAGCAGTACTTC.

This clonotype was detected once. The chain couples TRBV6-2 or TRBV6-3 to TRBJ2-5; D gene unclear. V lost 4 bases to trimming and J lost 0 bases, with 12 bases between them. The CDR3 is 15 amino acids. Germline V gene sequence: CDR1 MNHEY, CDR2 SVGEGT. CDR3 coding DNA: TGTGCCAGCAGTTTACCCCAAATGTACCAAGAGACCCAGTACTTC. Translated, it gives CASSLPQMYQETQYF.

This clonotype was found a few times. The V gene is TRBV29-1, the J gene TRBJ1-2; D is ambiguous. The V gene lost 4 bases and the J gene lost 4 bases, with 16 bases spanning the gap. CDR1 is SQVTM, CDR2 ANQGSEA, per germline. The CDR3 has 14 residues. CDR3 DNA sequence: TGCAGCGTTGTCTCTACAACAGATACCTATGGCTACACCTTC. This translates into CSVVSTTDTYGYTF.

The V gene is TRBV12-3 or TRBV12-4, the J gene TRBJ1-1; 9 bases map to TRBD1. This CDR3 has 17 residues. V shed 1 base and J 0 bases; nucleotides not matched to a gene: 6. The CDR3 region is CASSLEGRTGVNTEAFF. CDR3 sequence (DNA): TGTGCCAGCAGTTTAGAAGGGAGGACAGGGGTGAACACTGAAGCTTTCTTT.

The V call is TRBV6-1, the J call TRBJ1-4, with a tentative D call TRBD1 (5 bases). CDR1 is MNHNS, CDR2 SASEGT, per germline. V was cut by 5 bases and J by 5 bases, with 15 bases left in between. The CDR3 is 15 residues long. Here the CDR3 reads CASSPGGQLNEKLFF. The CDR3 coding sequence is TGTGCCAGCAGTCCCGGAGGACAATTGAATGAAAAACTGTTTTTT.

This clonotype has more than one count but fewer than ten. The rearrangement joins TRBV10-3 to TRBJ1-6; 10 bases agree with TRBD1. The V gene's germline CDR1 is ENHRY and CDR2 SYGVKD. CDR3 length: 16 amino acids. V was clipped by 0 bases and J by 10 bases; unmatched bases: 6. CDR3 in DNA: TGTGCCATCAGTGAGTCGGACAGGGGGTCAGGATCACCCCTCCACTTT. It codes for CAISESDRGSGSPLHF.

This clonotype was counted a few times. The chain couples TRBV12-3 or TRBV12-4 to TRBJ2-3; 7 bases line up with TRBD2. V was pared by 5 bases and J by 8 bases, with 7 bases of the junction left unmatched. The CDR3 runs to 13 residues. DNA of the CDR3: TGTGCCAGCAGTGGTGGGACTACTGGTACGCAGTATTTT. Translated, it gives CASSGGTTGTQYF.

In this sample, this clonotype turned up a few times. The CDR3 region has the DNA TGTGCCAGCAGACTTAGCGGGGGAGGCACAGATACGCAGTATTTT. Residues: CASRLSGGGTDTQYF. The chain carries TRBV27 and TRBJ2-3, with TRBD2 matching 9 bases. The CDR3 contains 15 residues. With 6 bases clipped from V and 1 base from J, the junction kept 5 bases outside the gene matches. The germline CDR1 and CDR2 sequences are MNHEY and SMNVEV (reference sequence).

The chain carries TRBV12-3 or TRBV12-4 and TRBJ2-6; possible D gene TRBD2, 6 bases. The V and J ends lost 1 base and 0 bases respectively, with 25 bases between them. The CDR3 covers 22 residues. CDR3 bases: TGTGCCAGCAGTTTAGTGGTTCCGAGGGGACTCCGATCCTACTCTGGGGCCAACGTCCTGACTTTC. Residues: CASSLVVPRGLRSYSGANVLTF.

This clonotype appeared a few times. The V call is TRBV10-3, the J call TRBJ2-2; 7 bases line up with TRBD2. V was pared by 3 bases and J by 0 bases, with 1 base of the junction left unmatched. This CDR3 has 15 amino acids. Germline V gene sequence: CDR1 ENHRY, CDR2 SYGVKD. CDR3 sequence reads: CAISDTSANTGELFF. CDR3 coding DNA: TGTGCCATCAGTGACACTAGCGCGAACACCGGGGAGCTGTTTTTT.

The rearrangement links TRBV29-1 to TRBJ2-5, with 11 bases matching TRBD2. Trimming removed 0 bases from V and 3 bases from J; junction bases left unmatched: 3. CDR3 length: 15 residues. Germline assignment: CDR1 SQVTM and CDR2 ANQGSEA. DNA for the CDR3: TGCAGCGTTGAAGATCTACTAGCGGGGGAAGAGACCCAGTACTTC. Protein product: CSVEDLLAGEETQYF. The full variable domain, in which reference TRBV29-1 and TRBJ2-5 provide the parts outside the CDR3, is SAVISQKPSRDICQRGTSLTIQCQVDSQVTMMFWYRQQPGQSLTLIATANQGSEATYESGFVIDKFPISRPNLTFSTLTVSNMSPEDSSIYLCSVEDLLAGEETQYFGPGTRLLVL.

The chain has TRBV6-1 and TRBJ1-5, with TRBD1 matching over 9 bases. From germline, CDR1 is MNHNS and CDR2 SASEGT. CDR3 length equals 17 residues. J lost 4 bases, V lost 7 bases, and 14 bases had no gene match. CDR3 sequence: CASTTGTGMRGNQPQHF. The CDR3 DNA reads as TGTGCCAGCACAACCGGGACAGGGATGAGGGGGAATCAGCCCCAGCATTTT.

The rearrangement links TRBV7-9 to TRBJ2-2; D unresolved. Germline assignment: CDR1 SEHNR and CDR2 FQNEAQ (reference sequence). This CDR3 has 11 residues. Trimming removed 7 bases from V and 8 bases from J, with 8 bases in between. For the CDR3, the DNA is TGTGCCAGCATCCGGGCTGGGGAGCTGTTTTTT. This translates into CASIRAGELFF.

The CDR3 spells CASMGGFQETQYF. The CDR3 nucleotides read TGTGCCAGCATGGGCGGCTTCCAAGAGACCCAGTACTTC. V is TRBV6-1 and J is TRBJ2-5; no clear D gene. Per germline, CDR1 MNHNS and CDR2 SASEGT. The CDR3 consists of 13 residues. With 7 bases removed from V and 1 base from J, the gap between germline ends came to 10 bases.

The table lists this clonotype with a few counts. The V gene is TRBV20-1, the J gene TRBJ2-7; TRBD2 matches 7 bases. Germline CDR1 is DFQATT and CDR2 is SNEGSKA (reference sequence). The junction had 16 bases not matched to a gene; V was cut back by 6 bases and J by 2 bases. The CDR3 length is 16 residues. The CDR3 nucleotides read TGCAGTGCCACCGGCGGGCTAGCGGACTCTCCCTACGAGCAGTACTTC. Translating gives CSATGGLADSPYEQYF.

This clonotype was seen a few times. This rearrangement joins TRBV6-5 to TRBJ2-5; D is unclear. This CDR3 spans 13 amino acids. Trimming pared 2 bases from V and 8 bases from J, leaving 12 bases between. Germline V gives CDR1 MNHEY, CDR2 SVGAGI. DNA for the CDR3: TGTGCCAGCAGTTACGGGAAGGGCTCTACCCAGTACTTC. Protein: CASSYGKGSTQYF.

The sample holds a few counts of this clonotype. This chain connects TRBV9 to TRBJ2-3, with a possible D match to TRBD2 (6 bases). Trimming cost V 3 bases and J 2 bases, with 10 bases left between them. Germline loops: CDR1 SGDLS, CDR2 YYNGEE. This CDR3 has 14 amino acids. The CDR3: CASSAGDTTDTQYF. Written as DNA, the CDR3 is TGTGCCAGCAGCGCGGGGGATACCACAGATACGCAGTATTTT.

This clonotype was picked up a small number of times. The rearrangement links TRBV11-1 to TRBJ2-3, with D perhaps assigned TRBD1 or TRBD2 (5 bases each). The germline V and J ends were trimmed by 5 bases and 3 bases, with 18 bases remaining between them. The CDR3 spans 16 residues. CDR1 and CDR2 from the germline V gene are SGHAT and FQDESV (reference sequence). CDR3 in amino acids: CASSIHQTRGTDTQYF. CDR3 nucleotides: TGTGCCAGCAGCATCCATCAAACTAGGGGTACAGATACGCAGTATTTT.

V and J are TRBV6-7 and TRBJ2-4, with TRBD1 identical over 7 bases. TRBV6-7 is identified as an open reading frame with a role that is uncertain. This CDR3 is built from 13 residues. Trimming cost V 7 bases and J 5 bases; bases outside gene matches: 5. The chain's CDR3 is CASTRTGENIQYF. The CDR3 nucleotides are TGTGCCAGCACCCGGACAGGAGAAAACATTCAGTACTTC.

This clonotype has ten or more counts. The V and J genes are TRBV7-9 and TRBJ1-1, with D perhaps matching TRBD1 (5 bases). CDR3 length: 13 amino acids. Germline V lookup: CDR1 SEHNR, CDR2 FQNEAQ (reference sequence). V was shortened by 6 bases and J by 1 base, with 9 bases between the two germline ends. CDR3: CASSFRENTEAFF. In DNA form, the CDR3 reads TGTGCCAGCAGTTTCAGGGAGAACACTGAAGCTTTCTTT.

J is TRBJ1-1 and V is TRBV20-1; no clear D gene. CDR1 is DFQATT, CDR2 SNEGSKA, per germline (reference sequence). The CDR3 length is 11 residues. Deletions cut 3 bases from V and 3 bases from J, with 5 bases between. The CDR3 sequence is CSARRDTEAFF. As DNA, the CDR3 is TGCAGTGCTAGGAGGGACACTGAAGCTTTCTTT.

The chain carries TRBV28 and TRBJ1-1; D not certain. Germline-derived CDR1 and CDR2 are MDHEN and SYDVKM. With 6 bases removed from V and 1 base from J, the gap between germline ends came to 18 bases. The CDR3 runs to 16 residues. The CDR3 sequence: CASRALINPPNTEAFF. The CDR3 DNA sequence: TGTGCCAGCAGGGCCCTGATAAACCCCCCGAACACTGAAGCTTTCTTT. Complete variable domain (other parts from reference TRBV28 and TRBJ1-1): DVKVTQSSRYLVKRTGEKVFLECVQDMDHENMFWYRQDPGLGLRLIYFSYDVKMKEKGDIPEGYSVSREKKERFSLILESASTNQTSMYLCASRALINPPNTEAFFGQGTRLTVV.

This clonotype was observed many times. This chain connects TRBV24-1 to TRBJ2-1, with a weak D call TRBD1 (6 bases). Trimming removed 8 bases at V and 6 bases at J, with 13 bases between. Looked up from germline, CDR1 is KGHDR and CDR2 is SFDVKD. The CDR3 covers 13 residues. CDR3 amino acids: CATMGAGSNEQFF. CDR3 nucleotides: TGTGCCACCATGGGGGCAGGGTCCAATGAGCAGTTCTTC.

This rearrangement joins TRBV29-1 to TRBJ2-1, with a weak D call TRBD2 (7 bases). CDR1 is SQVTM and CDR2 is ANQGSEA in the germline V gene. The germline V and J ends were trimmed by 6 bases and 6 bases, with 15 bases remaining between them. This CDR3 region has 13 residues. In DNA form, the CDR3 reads TGCAGCGTGTCGGGGGGCTATTTCAATGAGCAGTTCTTC. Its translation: CSVSGGYFNEQFF.

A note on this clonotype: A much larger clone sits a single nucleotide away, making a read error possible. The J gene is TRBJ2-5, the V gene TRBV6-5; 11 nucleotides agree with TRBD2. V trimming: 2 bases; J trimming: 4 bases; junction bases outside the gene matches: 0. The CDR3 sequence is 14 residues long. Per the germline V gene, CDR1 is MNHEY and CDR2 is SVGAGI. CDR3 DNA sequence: TGTGCCAGCAGTTACCTAGCGGGGGGAGAGACCCAGTACTTC. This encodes CASSYLAGGETQYF.

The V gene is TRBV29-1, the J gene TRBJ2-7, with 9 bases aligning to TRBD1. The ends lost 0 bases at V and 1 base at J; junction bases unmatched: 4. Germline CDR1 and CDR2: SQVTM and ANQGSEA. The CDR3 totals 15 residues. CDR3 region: CSVEDRGQGSYEQYF. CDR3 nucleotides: TGCAGCGTTGAAGATAGGGGACAGGGATCCTACGAGCAGTACTTC.

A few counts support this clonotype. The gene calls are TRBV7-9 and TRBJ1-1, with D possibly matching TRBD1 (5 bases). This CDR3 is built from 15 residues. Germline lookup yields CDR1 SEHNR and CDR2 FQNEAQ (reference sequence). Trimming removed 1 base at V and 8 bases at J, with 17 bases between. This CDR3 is CASSLDAGVYGEAFF. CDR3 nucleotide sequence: TGTGCCAGCAGCTTAGACGCGGGGGTCTACGGCGAAGCTTTCTTT. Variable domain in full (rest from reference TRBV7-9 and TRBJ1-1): DTGVSQNPRHKITKRGQNVTFRCDPISEHNRLYWYRQTLGQGPEFLTYFQNEAQLEKSRLLSDRFSAERPKGSFSTLEIQRTEQGDSAMYLCASSLDAGVYGEAFFGQGTRLTVV.

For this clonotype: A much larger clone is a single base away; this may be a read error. The DNA of the CDR3 is TGTGCCAGCAGGCCGGGACTAGCGGGGACCTACGAGCAGTACTTC. Protein product: CASRPGLAGTYEQYF. The chain recombines TRBV27 with TRBJ2-7; 13 bases fit TRBD2. Unmatched junction bases numbered 4, after V lost 6 bases and J lost 2 bases. From germline, CDR1 is MNHEY and CDR2 SMNVEV (reference sequence). There are 15 residues in the CDR3.